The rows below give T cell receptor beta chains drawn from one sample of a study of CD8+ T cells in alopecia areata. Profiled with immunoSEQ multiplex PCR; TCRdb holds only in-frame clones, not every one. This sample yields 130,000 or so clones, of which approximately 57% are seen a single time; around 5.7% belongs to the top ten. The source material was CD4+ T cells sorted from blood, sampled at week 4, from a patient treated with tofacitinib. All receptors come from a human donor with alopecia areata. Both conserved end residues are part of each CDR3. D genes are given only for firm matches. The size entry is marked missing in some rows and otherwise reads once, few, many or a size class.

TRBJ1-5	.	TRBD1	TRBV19	TGTGCCAGTAACAGGGGAAGGGGCAATCAGCCCCAGCATTTT	CASNRGRGNQPQHF
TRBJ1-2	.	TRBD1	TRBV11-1	TGTGCCAGCAGCATTCGACAGGGGCATGGCTACACCTTC	CASSIRQGHGYTF
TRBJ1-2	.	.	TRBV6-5	TGTGCCAGCAGTTACCGATCAACCCGACCGTATGGCTACACCTTC	CASSYRSTRPYGYTF
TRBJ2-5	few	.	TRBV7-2	TGTGCCAGCAGCCTGGACAGACAAGAGACCCAGTACTTC	CASSLDRQETQYF
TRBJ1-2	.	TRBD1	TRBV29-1	TGCAGCGTGGGACAGGGCGCCGACTATGGCTACACCTTC	CSVGQGADYGYTF
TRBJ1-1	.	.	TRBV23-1	TGCGCGGGGTTTAGCACAGTGTCAGCCGGCACTGAAGCTTTCTTT	CAGFSTVSAGTEAFF
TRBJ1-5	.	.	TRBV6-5	TGTGCCAGCAGTTACTCGGGAATGGGAAGCAATCAGCCCCAGCATTTT	CASSYSGMGSNQPQHF
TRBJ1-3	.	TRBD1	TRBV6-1	TGTGCCAGCAGTCGACAGGGGGCTGGAAACACCATATATTTT	CASSRQGAGNTIYF
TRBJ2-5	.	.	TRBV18	TGTGCCAGCTCACCTAATCCAGATCCAAACGAGACCCAGTACTTC	CASSPNPDPNETQYF
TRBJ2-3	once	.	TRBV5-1	TGCGCCAGCAGTCTGGTGGGCCCGGCTACAGATACGCAGTATTTT	CASSLVGPATDTQYF
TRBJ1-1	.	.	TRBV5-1	TGCGCCAGCAGAGGGTTGGAACAGGGCACTGAAGCTTTCTTT	CASRGLEQGTEAFF
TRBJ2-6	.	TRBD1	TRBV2	TGTGCCAGCCGTCGGGACAGGGAAATCTCTGGGGCCAACGTCCTGACTTTC	CASRRDREISGANVLTF
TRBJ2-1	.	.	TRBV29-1	TGCAGCGCCCAAAGGAGGGGCAATGAGCAGTTCTTC	CSAQRRGNEQFF
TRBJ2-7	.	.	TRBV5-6	TGTGCCAGCAGCTTGGTTCGTGGGGGAGGCGAGCAGTACTTC	CASSLVRGGGEQYF
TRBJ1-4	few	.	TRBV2	TGTGCCAGCAGTGAGAACCCGGGGGGATTTAATGAAAAACTGTTTTTT	CASSENPGGFNEKLFF
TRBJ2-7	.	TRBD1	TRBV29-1	TGCAGCGTGGCGACAGGGCGCGAGCAGTACTTC	CSVATGREQYF
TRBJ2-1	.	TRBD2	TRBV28	TGTGCCAGCAGCCTGACAGGACTAGCGTCGGGTGAGCAGTTCTTC	CASSLTGLASGEQFF
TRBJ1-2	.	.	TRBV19	TGTGCCAGTACCGGGACACTGGATGGCTACACCTTC	CASTGTLDGYTF
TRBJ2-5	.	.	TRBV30	TGTGCCTGGAGTTGGGTCTGGGAGACCCAGTACTTC	CAWSWVWETQYF
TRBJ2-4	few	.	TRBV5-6	TGTGCCAGCAGCTTGGGCCGGAGAGGTGTCAAAAACATTCAGTACTTC	CASSLGRRGVKNIQYF
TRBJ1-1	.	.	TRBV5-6	TGTGCCAGCAGCATGAGATCTGAAGCTTTCTTT	CASSMRSEAFF
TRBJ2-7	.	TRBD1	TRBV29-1	TGCAGCGTGGGCCGGGACAGGGCTTCGGACGAGCAGTACTTC	CSVGRDRASDEQYF
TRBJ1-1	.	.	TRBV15	TGTGCCACCAGCAGAGTAAACACTGAAGCTTTCTTT	CATSRVNTEAFF
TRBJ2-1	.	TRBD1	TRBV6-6	TGTGCCAGCAGTCATCCAGGGGGCATTGAGCAGTTCTTC	CASSHPGGIEQFF
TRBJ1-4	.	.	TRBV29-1	TGCAGCGTTGAATTCCAGGCTCATGAAAAACTGTTTTTT	CSVEFQAHEKLFF